This entry describes one T cell receptor (beta chain). Antigen unknown. A patient was excluded if there was uncontrolled infection, other autoimmune disease, pregnancy or lactation. Germline V gene sequence: CDR1 SQVTM, CDR2 ANQGSEA. The CDR3 covers 11 residues. V was cut by 5 bases and J by 8 bases, with 13 bases left in between. The data originate from a study of T cells in Graves' hyperthyroidism and ophthalmopathy. General study results and limits: Stable hyperthyroidism and ophthalmopathy were separated using 13 V-J signatures. Model predictions of ophthalmopathy came a median roughly 6.4 months before onset. In the blood, most expanded thyroid clonotypes above 0.001 appeared as well.

There were TCR beta CDR3 regions amplified from RNA transcripts. With the HTBI primer set, the TCR CDR3 went through a first round of RT-PCR. TCRdb processed the multiplex PCR reads anew with MiXCR; each CDR3 protein has one entry. Found here are hundreds of thousands of distinct CDR3 sequences, approximately 15% of them singletons; the top ten hold under 3.5%. Source material: blood. This receptor was identified in a woman aged 40 to 50 with Graves' ophthalmopathy. The rearrangement joins TRBV29-1 to TRBJ2-7; weak D call: TRBD2 (6 bases). For the CDR3, the DNA is TGCAGCGTTTACCGGGAGACTAAGCAGTACTTC. Its translation: CSVYRETKQYF.